The rows below give T cell receptor beta chains drawn from one sample of a study of blood T cell repertoires in COVID-19. Clones were sequenced by immunoSEQ multiplex PCR, and TCRdb holds only the in-frame ones, with some missing. The sample consists of about 70,000 clones, approximately 78% of them appearing once. The specimen sequenced was peripheral blood. The source is an elderly woman with acute or convalescent COVID-19. CDR3s include the opening cysteine and the closing phenylalanine or tryptophan. Each record gives: D gene, clone size, V gene, J gene, CDR3 DNA, CDR3 protein. D genes are given only for firm matches. Some rows have no size entry. The others give once, few or many, or a class for an expanded clone.

>-|few|TRBV6-6|TRBJ1-1
TGTGCCAGCGGAAAGACAGGCGCCCTGAGGGCTTTCTTT
CASGKTGALRAFF
>-|-|TRBV19|TRBJ1-6
TGTGCCAGTAGTACCACCCGGGGGAACAGAGGCAATTCACCCCTCCACTTT
CASSTTRGNRGNSPLHF
>TRBD2|once|TRBV2|TRBJ2-1
TGTGCCAGCTCAACGGGACTACCGAATGAGCAGTTCTTC
CASSTGLPNEQFF
>-|-|TRBV18|TRBJ2-7
TGTGCCAGCTCACCATTGAAGACAGAAGTCTCCTACGAGCAGTACTTC
CASSPLKTEVSYEQYF
>-|once|TRBV18|TRBJ1-2
TGTGCCAGCTCACCAAGATTGGACAGCCAGATGAAGGATGGCTACACCTTC
CASSPRLDSQMKDGYTF
>TRBD2|-|TRBV5-1|TRBJ2-5
TGCGCCAGCAGCTTGGATCCTAGCGGGGTGTACCAAGAGACCCAGTACTTC
CASSLDPSGVYQETQYF
>-|-|TRBV5-1|TRBJ1-2
TGCGCCAGCAGCAACAGAGGGGGTGCCTATGGCTACACCTTC
CASSNRGGAYGYTF
>TRBD2|-|TRBV30|TRBJ2-1
TGTGCCTGGGGATGGGGGGGAGGCTCCTACAATGAGCAGTTCTTC
CAWGWGGGSYNEQFF
>-|once|TRBV14|TRBJ2-7
TGTGCCAGCACTCACATCGTCCACGAGCAGTACTTC
CASTHIVHEQYF
>TRBD1|-|TRBV3-1/TRBV3-2|TRBJ2-2
TGTGCCAGCACCTCCGGGACAGGGGCCTCGAACACCGGGGAGCTGTTTTTT
CASTSGTGASNTGELFF
>-|-|TRBV18|TRBJ1-2
TGTGCCAGCTCACCACCTTCGGCAGGGCGAGGCTACACCTTC
CASSPPSAGRGYTF
>-|-|TRBV19|TRBJ1-3
TGTGCCAGTACTCCAGCAGCGGGAAACACCATATATTTT
CASTPAAGNTIYF
>-|-|TRBV14|TRBJ1-1
TGTGCCAGCAGCCAAGCCCTAGGGGGTGAAGCTTTCTTT
CASSQALGGEAFF
>-|-|TRBV9|TRBJ2-3
TGTGCCAGCAGCGTAGTTGGGTTCGGGATTCGGGGAGATACGCAGTATTTT
CASSVVGFGIRGDTQYF
>-|-|TRBV30|TRBJ1-5
TGTGCCTGGAGTGTACAGAGAAATCAGCCCCAGCATTTT
CAWSVQRNQPQHF
>-|-|TRBV5-1|TRBJ2-5
TGCGCCAGCAGCTTGGATCAGGTTAAACAGACCCAGTACTTC
CASSLDQVKQTQYF
>-|-|TRBV10-3|TRBJ2-6
TGTGCCATCAGGGGAGGGGGGGCCACCATCTCTGGGGCCAACGTCCTGACTTTC
CAIRGGGATISGANVLTF
>-|once|TRBV7-9|TRBJ1-6
TGTGCCAGCAGCTCCAACAGGGTTTTTGATTCACCCCTCCACTTT
CASSSNRVFDSPLHF
>-|-|TRBV27|TRBJ1-1
TGTGCCAGCAGTTTATGGATCGGGGAAACTGAAGCTTTCTTT
CASSLWIGETEAFF
>-|-|TRBV7-9|TRBJ1-4
TGTGCCAGCAGGGGCAATGAAAAACTGTTTTTT
CASRGNEKLFF
>TRBD1|few|TRBV5-1|TRBJ1-1
TGCGCCAGCAGCGCAGCCGGGACAGGAGCCTTAGAAGCTTTCTTT
CASSAAGTGALEAFF
>TRBD1|-|TRBV5-1|TRBJ1-2
TGCGCCAGCAGCTTGGAGGGGGCCGACTATGGCTACACCTTC
CASSLEGADYGYTF
>-|-|TRBV9|TRBJ2-7
TGTGCCAGCAGCGTAGAGTTCTCGGCCTACGAGCAGTACTTC
CASSVEFSAYEQYF
>TRBD1|-|TRBV19|TRBJ2-5
TGTGCCAGCAGGGGGCATGGGGTTGAGACCCAGTACTTC
CASRGHGVETQYF
>TRBD1|-|TRBV2|TRBJ1-1
TGTGCCGGAGGGACAGTCAGAGGGACTGAAGCTTTCTTT
CAGGTVRGTEAFF
>-|-|TRBV5-1|TRBJ2-3
TGCGCCAGCAGCTTGGTCGGAGGGGCTAGCACAGATACGCAGTATTTT
CASSLVGGASTDTQYF
>-|-|TRBV7-2|TRBJ1-5
TGTGCCAGCAGCCTCGGACAGAACAATCAGCCCCAGCATTTT
CASSLGQNNQPQHF
>TRBD2|-|TRBV5-1|TRBJ2-5
TGCGCCAGCAGCTTGGAGGGCGGGGGAGTGTTGAGGACCCAGTACTTC
CASSLEGGGVLRTQYF
>-|-|TRBV7-8|TRBJ1-4
TGTGCCAGCAGCTTGCTACCAACTAATGAAAAACTGTTTTTT
CASSLLPTNEKLFF
>-|-|TRBV18|TRBJ1-2
TGTGCCAGCTCACCAATGGGCAGATCCGGCGGCTACACCTTC
CASSPMGRSGGYTF
>-|-|TRBV6-4|TRBJ2-1
TGTGCCAGCAGTGGCCTGACTAACAATGAGCAGTTCTTC
CASSGLTNNEQFF
>TRBD1|-|TRBV5-6|TRBJ1-4
TGTGCCAGCAGCCCCACCCTCGGGACAGCTAATGAAAAACTGTTTTTT
CASSPTLGTANEKLFF
>TRBD2|-|TRBV19|TRBJ2-3
TGTGCCAGTAGTGTCCGGACCGGGACTAGCGGGGGACCACGCACAGATACGCAGTATTTT
CASSVRTGTSGGPRTDTQYF
>TRBD1|-|TRBV6-4|TRBJ1-6
TGTGCCAGCAGTGTGAACGGACAGGGGGATGGTCCCCTCCACTTT
CASSVNGQGDGPLHF
>TRBD1|-|TRBV18|TRBJ1-1
TGTGCCAGCTCACCCCGGACAGGAAGGAATGATGAAGCTTTCTTT
CASSPRTGRNDEAFF
>-|-|TRBV5-1|TRBJ2-2
TGCGCCAGCAGCGCCGGGTACACCGGGGAGCTGTTTTTT
CASSAGYTGELFF
>TRBD1|-|TRBV19|TRBJ1-5
TGTGCCAGTAGGCCTCGACCGACAGGGGGCTCGTGGAATCAGCCCCAGCATTTT
CASRPRPTGGSWNQPQHF
>TRBD1|-|TRBV5-4|TRBJ1-4
TGTGCCAGCAGCTCTGGGACAGGGGCAAACTCTAATGAAAAACTGTTTTTT
CASSSGTGANSNEKLFF
>-|few|TRBV6-5|TRBJ2-1
TGTGCCAGCATTCACAGGAGCTCCTACAATGAGCAGTTCTTC
CASIHRSSYNEQFF
>-|-|TRBV24-1|TRBJ1-4
TGTGCTCGAGTGTTCTCTCCGTATGAAAAACTGTTTTTT
CARVFSPYEKLFF
>-|-|TRBV19|TRBJ1-2
TGTGCCAGTAGTATAGCAGTGGTGGAGGGCTACACCTTC
CASSIAVVEGYTF
>-|-|TRBV25-1|TRBJ1-2
TGTGCCAGCAATCAGGGAGGCTATGGCTACACCTTC
CASNQGGYGYTF
>-|-|TRBV12-2|TRBJ2-2
TGTGCAAGTCGCTTAGGAGAGGACACCTCGAACACCGGGGAGCTGTTTTTT
CASRLGEDTSNTGELFF
>-|-|TRBV5-4|TRBJ1-3
TGTGCCAGCAGCTTGGCAGGGGATGGAAACACCATATATTTT
CASSLAGDGNTIYF
>-|-|TRBV11-3|TRBJ2-1
TGTGCCAGCAGCTTAGGTCAGGCCACCCAGTTCTTC
CASSLGQATQFF
>-|-|TRBV21-1|TRBJ1-6
TGTGCCAGCAGCTCCCGCCCCCGGGTAGGCGATTCACCCCTCCACTTT
CASSSRPRVGDSPLHF
>-|-|TRBV6-6|TRBJ1-6
TGTGCCAGCAGTTACGGGGCTAATTCACCCCTCCACTTT
CASSYGANSPLHF
>TRBD1|-|TRBV6-5|TRBJ2-5
TGTGCCAGTACCCGGGACAGAAGCCTCCAAGAGACCCAGTACTTC
CASTRDRSLQETQYF
>TRBD1|-|TRBV14|TRBJ1-1
TGTGCCAGCAGCCAAGATCTAGGACAGGGGAACACTGAAGCTTTCTTT
CASSQDLGQGNTEAFF
>TRBD2|-|TRBV6-5|TRBJ2-3
TGTGCCAGTCGAAAGAGGACCGGGGGGGATACGCAGTATTTT
CASRKRTGGDTQYF
>-|-|TRBV11-2|TRBJ2-6
TGTGCCAGCAGCGCCATAGGACGACGGGAAGCGACTGGGGCCAACGTCCTGACTTTC
CASSAIGRREATGANVLTF
>-|-|TRBV3-1/TRBV3-2|TRBJ2-7
TGTGCCAGCAGCCCAGATGAAGGTGGGTGGGGCCAAGGCTACGAGCAGTACTTC
CASSPDEGGWGQGYEQYF
>-|-|TRBV5-1|TRBJ2-5
TGCGCCAGCAGCTTGAGGAAGAGGAGCGGTACGTACCAAGAGACCCAGTACTTC
CASSLRKRSGTYQETQYF
>-|-|TRBV4-2|TRBJ2-3
TGTGCCAGCAGTCGCACTCGGGGCACAGATACGCAGTATTTT
CASSRTRGTDTQYF
>-|medium-sized|TRBV6-5|TRBJ1-3
TGTGCCAGCAGTTACAGCGGGAACTCTGGAAACACCATATATTTT
CASSYSGNSGNTIYF
>-|-|TRBV9|TRBJ2-7
TGTGCCAGCAGCGCCCCCGGTCGGGGTGCAGGAGAGCAGTACTTC
CASSAPGRGAGEQYF
>TRBD2|-|TRBV4-2|TRBJ2-7
TGTGCCAGCAGCCAAGAGTCAGGGCTAGCGGGGCGCTACGAGCAGTACTTC
CASSQESGLAGRYEQYF